Here is one TCR beta chain with its context. What it binds is not known. CDR3 length: 13 residues. With V trimmed by 4 bases and J by 2 bases, 2 bases remained unmatched. In germline, CDR1 is MNHEY, CDR2 SVGAGI. TCRB transcripts that were expressed got sequenced, as all of the isolated RNA had been reverse transcribed. Some clones are missing from TCRdb's copy, which holds only in-frame ones; the method was immunoSEQ multiplex PCR. Of around 710,000 clones in the sample, around an eighth were seen once. The data originate from a study of beta chain features in type 1 diabetes. Across the study: Cell yields, gender and age were comparable in patients and healthy donors. Study-wide results and limits: TCRB CDR3 length was moderately but significantly reduced in all four CD4+ subsets of Type 1 diabetes patients.

The sequence was obtained from a man younger than 45 with type 1 diabetes. The chain employs TRBV6-5 and TRBJ2-7; 7 positions agree with TRBD1. Sequenced material: naive CD4+ T cells from blood. CDR3 DNA sequence: TGTGCCAGCAGTTCTGACAGGGCCTACGAGCAGTACTTC. As protein: CASSSDRAYEQYF.